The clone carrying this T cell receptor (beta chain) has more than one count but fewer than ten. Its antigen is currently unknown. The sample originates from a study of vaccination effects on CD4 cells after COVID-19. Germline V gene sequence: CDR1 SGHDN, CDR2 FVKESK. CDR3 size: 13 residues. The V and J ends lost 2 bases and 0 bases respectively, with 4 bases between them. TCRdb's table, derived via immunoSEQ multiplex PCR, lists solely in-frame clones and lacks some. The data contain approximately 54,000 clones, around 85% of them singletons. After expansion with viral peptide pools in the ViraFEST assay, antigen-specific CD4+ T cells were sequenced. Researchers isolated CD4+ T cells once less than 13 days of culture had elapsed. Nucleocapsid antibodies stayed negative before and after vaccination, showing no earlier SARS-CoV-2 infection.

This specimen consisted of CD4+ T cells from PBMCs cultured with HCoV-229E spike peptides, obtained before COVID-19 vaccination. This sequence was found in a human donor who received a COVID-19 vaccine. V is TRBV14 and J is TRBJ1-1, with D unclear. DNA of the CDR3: TGTGCCAGCAGCCAAAGTCTGAACACTGAAGCTTTCTTT. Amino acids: CASSQSLNTEAFF.